These 9 T cell receptor beta chains originate from one sample sequenced in a study of T-cell memory formation after mild COVID-19. Each CDR3 protein is one row after TCRdb ran MiXCR on the 5' RACE reads. The sample has over 70,000 distinct CDR3 sequences, over 12% seen once; the top ten hold 39%. Sequencing input: PBMCs or a T cell subset sorted from them (not recorded which). The source of these receptors is a man aged 18-30 years who had mild COVID-19 (a few samples of this study predate the infection). Cell type and time point are not known.

The CDR3 region is CASSAGQGNSPLHF. The CDR3 bases are TGTGCCAGCAGCGCGGGACAGGGGAATTCACCCCTCCACTTT. This chain uses TRBV7-2 with TRBJ1-6; 10 nucleotides line up with TRBD1. Unmatched junction bases numbered 2, after V lost 5 bases and J lost 7 bases. This CDR3 has 14 residues. Germline V CDR1 and CDR2: SGHTA, FQGNSA.

This chain links TRBV18 with TRBJ2-2; D unclear. V dropped 11 bases and J dropped 7 bases, with 8 bases sitting between them. The CDR3 has 10 amino acids. Germline V gene lookup returns CDR1 KGHSH and CDR2 LQKENI. In nucleotides, the CDR3 is TGTGCCGGCCAAAGCGGGGAGCTGTTTTTT. It yields the protein CAGQSGELFF.

The J gene is TRBJ1-2, the V gene TRBV12-3 or TRBV12-4; tentatively, D is TRBD1 (5 bases). This CDR3 spans 15 amino acids. Trimming pared 6 bases from V and 1 base from J, leaving 15 bases between. CDR3 in amino acids: CASSPAGISNYGYTF. In DNA form, the CDR3 reads TGTGCCAGCAGCCCTGCAGGGATCAGTAACTATGGCTACACCTTC.

The sample holds a few counts of this clonotype. V gene TRBV7-9 combines with J gene TRBJ1-1; D call uncertain. Trimming stripped 7 bases from V and 4 bases from J, with 10 bases between. The germline gives CDR1 SEHNR, CDR2 FQNEAQ (reference sequence). The CDR3 consists of 12 residues. The CDR3 reads CASTYRGTEAFF. In nucleotides, the CDR3 is TGTGCCAGCACATATCGTGGCACTGAAGCTTTCTTT.

The chain recombines TRBV4-2 with TRBJ2-4, with a weak D call TRBD2 (6 bases). Germline CDR1 LGHNA, CDR2 YNFKEQ. The CDR3 contains 13 residues. Between the trimmed V and J ends, which lost 4 bases and 5 bases, there was a span of 9 bases. Here the CDR3 DNA reads TGTGCCAGCAGCCGAGGAGGGGAAAACATTCAGTACTTC. Its translation is CASSRGGENIQYF.

V usage is TRBV5-6 and J usage is TRBJ2-1; 8 bases align to TRBD1. J gave up 3 bases and V 4 bases, and 6 bases lay outside the gene matches. Germline V CDR1 and CDR2: SGHDT, YYEEEE. The CDR3 length is 15 residues. CDR3 region: CASSPTDRDYNEQFF. The CDR3 nucleotides read TGTGCCAGCAGCCCGACGGACAGGGACTACAATGAGCAGTTCTTC.

Only a few counts were recorded for this clonotype. The rearrangement joins TRBV10-3 to TRBJ1-1, with D unclear. The CDR3 has 17 amino acids. Germline assignment: CDR1 ENHRY and CDR2 SYGVKD. Trimming removed 4 bases from V and 1 base from J, with 19 bases in between. CDR3 in DNA: TGTGCCATCAGTGCTAACCCTCGGGAGAAACCGAACACTGAAGCTTTCTTT. Translated: CAISANPREKPNTEAFF.

Only a few counts were recorded for this clonotype. In DNA, the CDR3 is TGTGCCAGCAGTTACCCGACAGGGGGCGAAGAGACCCAGTACTTC. This encodes CASSYPTGGEETQYF. This sequence joins TRBV6-2 or TRBV6-3 and TRBJ2-5, with 10 positions matching TRBD1. The V gene end was trimmed by 2 bases and the J gene end by 3 bases; junction bases not matched to a gene: 3. The CDR3 length is 15 residues. CDR1 and CDR2 (germline): MNHEY, SVGEGT.

The V and J genes are TRBV7-8 and TRBJ1-2, with D maybe TRBD1 (5 bases). This CDR3 is 15 amino acids long. The ends were cut back, 5 bases at V and 7 bases at J, with 20 bases in the middle. CDR1 SGHVS and CDR2 FQNEAQ come from the germline V gene. The CDR3 loop reads CASSDPGVPGPGYTF. The CDR3 nucleotides read TGTGCCAGCAGCGATCCGGGGGTTCCCGGTCCTGGCTACACCTTC. Complete variable domain (other parts from reference TRBV7-8 and TRBJ1-2): GAGVSQSPRYKVAKRGQDVALRCDPISGHVSLFWYQQALGQGPEFLTYFQNEAQLDKSGLPSDRFFAERPEGSVSTLKIQRTQQEDSAVYLCASSDPGVPGPGYTFGSGTRLTVV.